There are a few counts of the clone carrying this T cell receptor beta chain. The length of the CDR3 is 13 residues. Deletions cut 8 bases from V and 5 bases from J, with 15 bases between. This sample stems from a study of T cell repertoires in cytomegalovirus infection. Study-wide context: Indications of both CMV infection and matching HLA type were provided by public TCR beta signatures.

TCRdb independently ran MiXCR on the reads; one entry per CDR3 protein. The sample has some 250,000 distinct CDR3 sequences, approximately 8.3% seen once. V and J are TRBV5-3 and TRBJ2-3, with D perhaps matching TRBD1 (5 bases). TRBV5-3 is treated as an ORF (open reading frame) with a function not yet certain. Material: PBMCs. This sequence was found in a human donor in good health (CMV status not recorded). Some clones in this sample may be carry-over from other donors' samples. The CDR3 DNA is TGTGCCAGCAGGGTCGCAGTAGTAGATACGCAGTATTTT. Translation gives CASRVAVVDTQYF.